This TCR beta chain was observed in a study of blood T cell repertoires in COVID-19. Study-level information: Both acute and convalescent COVID-19 samples were obtained from the United States, Italy and Spain.

Study processing details: Estimation of nucleated cell counts was performed using reference gene primer amplification. This table comes from immunoSEQ multiplex PCR, and its TCRdb copy is limited to in-frame clones, with some not included. From that table come the V and J calls and clone size; the DNA was used to work out D and trimming. Among roughly 150,000 clones listed, approximately 82% were seen once. Germline V gene sequence: CDR1 KGHSH, CDR2 LQKENI. Trimming stripped 5 bases from V and 5 bases from J, with 10 bases between. The CDR3 has 13 amino acids. This receptor was taken from a woman aged 70-85 years who had recovered from COVID-19. The rearrangement joins TRBV18 to TRBJ2-1, with a weak D call TRBD1 (6 bases). What was sequenced was peripheral blood. CDR3 bases: TGTGCCAGCTCAGCCAACAGGGACAATGAGCAGTTCTTC. It translates to CASSANRDNEQFF.